These 30 T cell receptor beta chains were all obtained from the same sample, sequenced in a study of response to subunit inactivated influenza vaccine. TCRdb independently ran MiXCR on the RT-PCR reads; one entry per CDR3 protein. The top ten hold under 15% of the sample, which has over 450,000 distinct CDR3 sequences, 10% to 15% seen once. This material consisted of PBMCs from blood, taken roughly 45 days after vaccination. The receptors come from a man aged 50-60 years who received an inactivated influenza vaccine.

The chain recombines TRBV20-1 with TRBJ2-7; the D gene could be TRBD1 or TRBD2 (6 bases each). CDR3 length: 13 amino acids. V dropped 3 bases and J dropped 2 bases, with 11 bases sitting between them. CDR1 is DFQATT, CDR2 SNEGSKA, per germline (reference sequence). The CDR3 bases are TGCAGTGCTAGGTATGGGGGGCCCTACGAGCAGTACTTC. It yields the protein CSARYGGPYEQYF.

This chain links TRBV5-1 with TRBJ2-3; 7 bases line up with TRBD1. Germline V gives CDR1 SGHRS, CDR2 YFSETQ. CDR3 length equals 14 residues. Trimming at V came to 3 bases and at J to 2 bases, leaving 3 bases not matched to a gene. The CDR3 loop reads CASSSGTATDTQYF. The DNA of the CDR3 is TGCGCCAGCAGCTCCGGGACAGCCACAGATACGCAGTATTTT.

This clonotype came up a few times. This chain links TRBV12-3 or TRBV12-4 with TRBJ1-3; TRBD1 might be the D (5 bases). The V end was cut by 5 bases, the J end by 2 bases, with 13 bases between. The CDR3 has 15 residues. CDR3 sequence reads: CASSPQGVAGNTIYF. The CDR3 nucleotides read TGTGCCAGCAGTCCCCAAGGGGTCGCTGGAAACACCATATATTTT.

This clonotype has only a few counts. This chain joins TRBV20-1 and TRBJ1-2, with D unresolved. This CDR3 is 14 amino acids long. V was clipped by 3 bases and J by 0 bases, with 11 bases between them. Germline lookup yields CDR1 DFQATT and CDR2 SNEGSKA (reference sequence). The CDR3 is CSARAAYPNYGYTF. The CDR3 coding sequence is TGCAGTGCTAGGGCAGCCTACCCTAACTATGGCTACACCTTC.

This clonotype was detected only a few times. This chain uses TRBV7-8 with TRBJ1-5; D is possibly TRBD1 (5 bases). Trimming removed 1 base at V and 5 bases at J, with 12 bases between. The CDR3 is 15 amino acids. Germline lookup yields CDR1 SGHVS and CDR2 FQNEAQ. The CDR3 spells CASSLESGIYQPQHF. The CDR3 DNA sequence: TGTGCCAGCAGCTTAGAATCAGGGATTTATCAGCCCCAGCATTTT.

This sequence joins TRBV29-1 and TRBJ2-3, with D possibly being TRBD2 (7 bases). The germline V and J ends were trimmed by 5 bases and 5 bases, with 14 bases remaining between them. The V gene's germline CDR1 is SQVTM and CDR2 ANQGSEA. CDR3 length: 13 amino acids. Written as DNA, the CDR3 is TGCAGCGTTCGGGGGGCGGGAATAGATACGCAGTATTTT. It specifies CSVRGAGIDTQYF.

As to this clonotype: An end of the junction does not agree with germline; a read error may underlie this. V gene TRBV9 combines with J gene TRBJ2-1; 8 bases are shared with TRBD2. Germline V lookup: CDR1 SGDLS, CDR2 YYNGEE. CDR3 size: 13 residues. This CDR3 reads CASSVAPGLDRLF. Here the CDR3 DNA reads TGTGCCAGCAGCGTAGCGCCGGGACTAGATCGTCTCTTC.

This clonotype was seen ten or more times. The chain recombines TRBV4-2 with TRBJ2-3, with D possibly being TRBD1 (5 bases). The CDR3 runs 17 residues. The germline V gene has CDR1 LGHNA and CDR2 YNFKEQ. V lost 0 bases and J 0 bases, leaving 13 bases between the germline ends. In nucleotides, the CDR3 is TGTGCCAGCAGCCAAGATCCGCCAGGACAAAGCACAGATACGCAGTATTTT. It specifies CASSQDPPGQSTDTQYF.

This chain uses TRBV7-9 with TRBJ2-5; 7 positions match TRBD2. The CDR3 is 15 amino acids. V was clipped by 1 base and J by 9 bases; unmatched bases: 11. The germline V gene encodes CDR1 SEHNR and CDR2 FQNEAQ (reference sequence). The CDR3, as DNA: TGTGCCAGCAGCTTAGATGCAGGAGACCGGGGGGCCCAGTACTTC. It codes for CASSLDAGDRGAQYF.

This chain links TRBV18 with TRBJ2-2; perhaps TRBD1 as D (5 bases). This CDR3 has 16 residues. Trimming cost V 3 bases and J 5 bases, with 16 bases left between them. Germline CDR1 reads KGHSH; CDR2 reads LQKENI. In DNA, the CDR3 is TGTGCCAGCTCACCCTCGCTGGGGCAGAGGACCGGGGAGCTGTTTTTT. This codes for CASSPSLGQRTGELFF.

This clonotype has at least ten counts. The chain has TRBV6-1 and TRBJ1-2, with 7 bases fitting TRBD1. CDR3 length: 13 amino acids. Germline V gene data show CDR1 as MNHNS and CDR2 as SASEGT. Germline trimming cut 6 bases from V and 3 bases from J; bases unmatched to any gene: 4. DNA for the CDR3: TGTGCCAGCAGACAGGGGCGGGACTATGGCTACACCTTC. Amino acid sequence: CASRQGRDYGYTF.

The sample holds one count of this clonotype. The chain has TRBV12-3 or TRBV12-4 and TRBJ1-2; TRBD1 matches 9 bases. Unmatched junction bases numbered 10, after V lost 6 bases and J lost 5 bases. The CDR3 is 15 amino acids. In DNA form, the CDR3 reads TGTGCCAGCAGCCCCGGACAGGGGTATGCATATGGCTACACCTTC. Translation: CASSPGQGYAYGYTF.

This chain joins TRBV20-1 and TRBJ2-3; 8 bases fit TRBD2. The CDR3 consists of 14 residues. Germline values: CDR1 DFQATT, CDR2 SNEGSKA (reference sequence). V trimming: 1 base; J trimming: 3 bases; junction bases outside the gene matches: 3. Here the CDR3 reads CSARGGLVTDTQYF. The CDR3 bases are TGCAGTGCTAGAGGGGGACTAGTTACAGATACGCAGTATTTT.

The rearrangement uses TRBV29-1 and TRBJ1-1; D not certain. The V and J ends lost 3 bases and 7 bases respectively, with 15 bases between them. The CDR3 totals 13 residues. The V gene's germline CDR1 is SQVTM and CDR2 ANQGSEA. The CDR3 DNA reads TGCAGCGTTGACCGAGTCCGACCAGGTGAAGCTTTCTTT. Translated, it gives CSVDRVRPGEAFF.

This clonotype turned up a few times. This chain connects TRBV6-5 to TRBJ2-2; D possibly corresponds to TRBD1 (6 bases). Germline V CDR1 and CDR2: MNHEY, SVGAGI. The CDR3 sequence is 15 residues long. With 5 bases removed from V and 3 bases from J, the gap between germline ends came to 13 bases. This CDR3 reads CASSTTGSYTGELFF. CDR3 in DNA: TGTGCCAGCAGTACTACAGGGTCCTACACCGGGGAGCTGTTTTTT.

This clonotype was detected only a few times. One junction end does not reproduce the germline sequence, and a read error may be involved. V gene TRBV15 combines with J gene TRBJ1-1; D uncertain. Germline CDR1 is LNHNV and CDR2 is YYDKDF (reference sequence). CDR3 length: 13 residues. CDR3 coding DNA: TGTGCCACCAGCAGAGGAGAGGGTGACGACGCTCTCTTT. It specifies CATSRGEGDDALF.

The CDR3 loop reads CSAIPPGPWTYEQYF. CDR3 sequence (DNA): TGCAGTGCTATACCACCGGGACCATGGACCTACGAGCAGTACTTC. The J gene is TRBJ2-7, the V gene TRBV20-1; D tentatively fits TRBD1 or TRBD2 (5 bases each). Looked up from germline, CDR1 is DFQATT and CDR2 is SNEGSKA (reference sequence). With 4 bases removed from V and 2 bases from J, the gap between germline ends came to 18 bases. The CDR3 runs 15 residues.

This sequence joins TRBV20-1 and TRBJ2-3; 9 positions agree with TRBD2. J was trimmed by 3 bases and V by 4 bases; bases with no gene match: 8. Germline V gene lookup returns CDR1 DFQATT and CDR2 SNEGSKA (reference sequence). This CDR3 has 15 residues. The CDR3 nucleotides are TGCAGTGCTACGCCCCTAGCGGGGCCGACAGATACGCAGTATTTT. This codes for CSATPLAGPTDTQYF.

This clonotype was detected only a few times. The chain couples TRBV27 to TRBJ2-3; D might be TRBD1 or TRBD2, each matching 5 bases. Germline CDR1 is MNHEY and CDR2 is SMNVEV (reference sequence). Between the trimmed V and J ends, which lost 7 bases and 4 bases, there was a span of 21 bases. There are 16 residues in the CDR3. CDR3 DNA sequence: TGTGCCAGCAACCGTCAGCTCGGGGCCCGGGCAGATACGCAGTATTTT. Translated, it gives CASNRQLGARADTQYF.

This clonotype came up a few times. The rearrangement links TRBV6-5 to TRBJ1-4; D call uncertain. CDR3 length: 15 residues. V was shortened by 0 bases and J by 8 bases, with 13 bases between the two germline ends. The V gene's germline CDR1 is MNHEY and CDR2 SVGAGI. The CDR3 region is CASSYSVGTAEKLFF. DNA for the CDR3: TGTGCCAGCAGTTACTCAGTTGGCACTGCCGAAAAACTGTTTTTT.

This rearrangement joins TRBV20-1 to TRBJ2-3; the D is unclear. The CDR3 length is 10 residues. The germline V and J ends were trimmed by 2 bases and 7 bases, with 4 bases remaining between them. Germline V gives CDR1 DFQATT, CDR2 SNEGSKA (reference sequence). This CDR3 reads CSARHNTQYF. DNA for the CDR3: TGCAGTGCTAGACACAATACGCAGTATTTT.

The chain joins TRBV4-3 to TRBJ2-7; no firm D call. The germline V and J ends were trimmed by 5 bases and 2 bases, with 10 bases remaining between them. The CDR3 length is 13 residues. Germline assignment: CDR1 LGHNA and CDR2 YSLEER. CDR3 residues: CASSTEDPYEQYF. In DNA, the CDR3 is TGCGCCAGCAGCACAGAAGACCCCTACGAGCAGTACTTC.

This chain links TRBV30 with TRBJ2-4; 7 bases line up with TRBD1. J gave up 5 bases and V 1 base, and 2 bases lay outside the gene matches. The CDR3 covers 13 residues. Germline CDR1 and CDR2: GTSNPN and SVGIG (reference sequence). The CDR3 region is CAWSGTGQNIQYF. The CDR3 DNA reads TGTGCCTGGAGTGGGACAGGTCAAAACATTCAGTACTTC.

This clonotype was detected only a few times. This chain joins TRBV12-3 or TRBV12-4 and TRBJ2-6, with 7 nucleotides matching TRBD1. CDR3 size: 18 residues. V lost 5 bases and J lost 0; bases outside the gene matches: 10. CDR3 in DNA: TGTGCCAGCAGTCCTATGACAGGGCGTAGCTCTGGGGCCAACGTCCTGACTTTC. Its translation is CASSPMTGRSSGANVLTF.

This clonotype has a count of ten or more. This chain joins TRBV10-3 and TRBJ1-2, with D possibly being TRBD1 (6 bases). V was cut by 3 bases and J by 0 bases, with 11 bases left in between. The germline V gene has CDR1 ENHRY and CDR2 SYGVKD. This CDR3 spans 15 amino acids. The CDR3 reads CAISEGGLPNYGYTF. CDR3 bases: TGTGCCATCAGTGAAGGGGGGTTGCCTAACTATGGCTACACCTTC.

There are a few counts of this clonotype. As DNA, the CDR3 is TGTGCCAGCAGCTTGGTAGGGACGGAGGAAAAACTGTTTTTT. It yields the protein CASSLVGTEEKLFF. The chain joins TRBV5-5 to TRBJ1-4, with D possibly being TRBD1 (5 bases). CDR3 size: 14 residues. CDR1 and CDR2 from the germline V gene are SGHKS and YYEKEE (reference sequence). V lost 0 bases, J lost 8 bases, and 11 bases lay in between.

This clonotype occurred a few times. The chain has TRBV6-2 or TRBV6-3 and TRBJ2-7, with 9 bases matching TRBD1. V lost 2 bases, J lost 5 bases, and 7 bases stayed unmatched. The V gene's germline CDR1 is MNHEY and CDR2 SVGEGT. The CDR3 covers 15 residues. CDR3 coding DNA: TGTGCCAGCAGTTACAAGGACAGGGGTAAGAACGAGCAGTACTTC. Encoded protein: CASSYKDRGKNEQYF.

This clonotype appeared a few times. The genes are TRBV15 and TRBJ2-7; unclear D gene. Trimming pared 5 bases from V and 2 bases from J, leaving 13 bases between. Germline-derived CDR1 and CDR2 are LNHNV and YYDKDF (reference sequence). This CDR3 has 14 residues. CDR3 sequence reads: CATSPERGPYEQYF. The CDR3 region has the DNA TGTGCCACCAGCCCCGAGCGCGGCCCCTACGAGCAGTACTTC. Using reference TRBV15 and TRBJ2-7 for the parts outside the CDR3, the full variable domain is DAMVIQNPRYQVTQFGKPVTLSCSQTLNHNVMYWYQQKSSQAPKLLFHYYDKDFNNEADTPDNFQSRRPNTSFCFLDIRSPGLGDTAMYLCATSPERGPYEQYFGPGTRLTVT.

The chain combines TRBV6-5 with TRBJ2-3; D ambiguous. The CDR3 is 14 residues long. Trimming pared 2 bases from V and 0 bases from J, leaving 6 bases between. The germline V gene encodes CDR1 MNHEY and CDR2 SVGAGI. The CDR3 spells CASSYGRSTDTQYF. In DNA form, the CDR3 reads TGTGCCAGCAGTTACGGGCGGAGCACAGATACGCAGTATTTT.

At least ten counts were recorded for this clonotype. The V and J genes are TRBV6-5 and TRBJ2-7; a possible D gene is TRBD1 (7 bases). The germline V gene has CDR1 MNHEY and CDR2 SVGAGI. This CDR3 contains 15 residues. The ends were cut back, 0 bases at V and 1 base at J, with 10 bases in the middle. DNA for the CDR3: TGTGCCAGCAGTTACTCGGGGGGACAGTCCTACGAGCAGTACTTC. This sequence encodes CASSYSGGQSYEQYF.